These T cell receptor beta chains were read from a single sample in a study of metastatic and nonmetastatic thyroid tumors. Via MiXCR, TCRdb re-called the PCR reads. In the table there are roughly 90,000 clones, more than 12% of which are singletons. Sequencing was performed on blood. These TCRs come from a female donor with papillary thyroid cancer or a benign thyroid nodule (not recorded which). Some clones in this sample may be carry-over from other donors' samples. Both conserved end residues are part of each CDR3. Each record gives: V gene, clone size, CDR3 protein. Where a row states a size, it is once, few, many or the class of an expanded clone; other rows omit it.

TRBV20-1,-,CSATSGGARETQYF
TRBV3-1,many,CASLPTPDRNTEAFF
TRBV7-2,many,CASSSYMSYGYTF
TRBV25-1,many,CASREGQVGTHEQYF
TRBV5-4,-,CASSSGLAGGIDEQYF
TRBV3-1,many,CASSQDLTDQPQHF
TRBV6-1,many,CASVAGTEAFF
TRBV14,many,CASSQGQGGNTEAFF
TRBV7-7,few,CASTMHLTGGTDTQYF
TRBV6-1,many,CASQRELALYTQYF
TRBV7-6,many,CASSLGGQGFNEQFF
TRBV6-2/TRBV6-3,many,CASSPTSLGTDTQYF
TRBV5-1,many,CASSSGRGGTDTQYF
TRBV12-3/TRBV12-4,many,CASSLAGVLDTQYF
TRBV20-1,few,CSARDSYGYTF
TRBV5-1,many,CASSGQTYEQYF
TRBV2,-,CASSYRAGFDNPPLHF
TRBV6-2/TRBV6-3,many,CASNQGPTDTQYF
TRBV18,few,CASSPRDDLYEQYF
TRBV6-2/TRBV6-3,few,CASSYEVVREAFF
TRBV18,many,CASSPGGQGTEAFF
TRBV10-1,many,CASSESGGPTGELFF
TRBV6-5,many,CASSYSGGMAFF
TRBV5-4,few,CASSLRGSTDTQYF
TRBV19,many,CASSGGTVMNTEAFF
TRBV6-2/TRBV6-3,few,CASSYSICVNSPLHF
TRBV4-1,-,CASSQDLGLSTDTQYF
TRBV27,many,CASSLSPDRVLYNEQFF
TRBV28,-,CASSLLETEAFF
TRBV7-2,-,CASSPLTGDEQYF
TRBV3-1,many,CASSQVLEYEQYF
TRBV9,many,CASSVGTNYNEQFF